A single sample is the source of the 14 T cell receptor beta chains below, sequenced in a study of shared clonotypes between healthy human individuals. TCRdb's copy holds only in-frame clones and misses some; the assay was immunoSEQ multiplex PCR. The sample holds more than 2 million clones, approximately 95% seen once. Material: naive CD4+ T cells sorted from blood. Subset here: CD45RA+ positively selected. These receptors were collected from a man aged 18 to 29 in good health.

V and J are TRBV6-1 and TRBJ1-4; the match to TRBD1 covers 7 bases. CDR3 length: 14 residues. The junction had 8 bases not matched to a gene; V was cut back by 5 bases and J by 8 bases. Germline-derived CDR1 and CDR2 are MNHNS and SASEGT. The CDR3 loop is CASSNDRVGEKLFF. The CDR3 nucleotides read TGTGCCAGCAGTAACGACAGGGTTGGGGAAAAACTGTTTTTT.

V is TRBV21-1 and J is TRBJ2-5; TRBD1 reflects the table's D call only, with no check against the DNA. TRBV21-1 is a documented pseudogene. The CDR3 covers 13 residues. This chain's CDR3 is CASSKAGLRSQYF. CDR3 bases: TGTGCCAGCAGCAAAGCTGGCTTAAGATCCCAGTACTTC.

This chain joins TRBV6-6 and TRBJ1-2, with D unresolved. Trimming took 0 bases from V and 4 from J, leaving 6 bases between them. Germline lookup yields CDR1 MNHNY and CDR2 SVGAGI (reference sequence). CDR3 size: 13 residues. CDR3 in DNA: TGTGCCAGCAGTTACTCGACGGCCTATGGCTACACCTTC. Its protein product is CASSYSTAYGYTF.

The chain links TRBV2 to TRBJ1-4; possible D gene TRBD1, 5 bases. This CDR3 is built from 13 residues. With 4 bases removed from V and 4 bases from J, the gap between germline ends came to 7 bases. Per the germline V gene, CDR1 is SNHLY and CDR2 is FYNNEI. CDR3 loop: CASSGGGNEKLFF. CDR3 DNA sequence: TGTGCCAGCAGTGGGGGGGGTAATGAAAAACTGTTTTTT.

DNA for the CDR3: TGTGCCAGCAGCTGGGACAGGGGGGCCTACGAGCAGTACTTC. It translates to CASSWDRGAYEQYF. This rearrangement joins TRBV5-4 to TRBJ2-7, with TRBD1 identical over 11 bases. The CDR3 has 14 residues. The V gene's germline CDR1 is SGHNT and CDR2 YYREEE (reference sequence). The V and J ends lost 3 bases and 2 bases, in that order; junction bases with no gene match: 1.

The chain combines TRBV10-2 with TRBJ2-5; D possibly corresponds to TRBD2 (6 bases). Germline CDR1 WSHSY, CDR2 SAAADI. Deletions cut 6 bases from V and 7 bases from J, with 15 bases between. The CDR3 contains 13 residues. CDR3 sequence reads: CASRAGGEGTQYF. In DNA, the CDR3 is TGCGCCAGCAGGGCCGGGGGTGAGGGGACCCAGTACTTC.

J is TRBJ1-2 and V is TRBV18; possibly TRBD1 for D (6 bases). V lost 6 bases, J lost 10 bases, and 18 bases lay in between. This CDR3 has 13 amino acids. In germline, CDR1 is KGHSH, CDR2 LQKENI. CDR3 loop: CASSLRGTLVYTF. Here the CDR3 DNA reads TGTGCCAGCTCCCTTAGGGGGACACTCGTCTACACCTTC.

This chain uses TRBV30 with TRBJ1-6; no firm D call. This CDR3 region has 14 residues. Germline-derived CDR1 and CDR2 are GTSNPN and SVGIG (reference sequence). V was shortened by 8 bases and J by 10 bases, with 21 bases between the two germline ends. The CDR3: CAIRRGKGPSPLHF. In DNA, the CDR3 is TGTGCCATACGGAGAGGGAAAGGGCCCTCACCCCTCCACTTT.

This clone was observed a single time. DNA of the CDR3: TGCAGCGTTCTACCACAGGCCCAGACCGGGGAGCTGTTTTTT. Its translation: CSVLPQAQTGELFF. The V and J genes are TRBV29-1 and TRBJ2-2; perhaps TRBD1 as D (5 bases). Trimming removed 5 bases from V and 5 bases from J, with 15 bases in between. Germline V CDR1 and CDR2: SQVTM, ANQGSEA. The CDR3 is 14 amino acids.

The CDR3 region has the DNA TGCAGTGTGAGTGGGGCCAACGTCCTGACTTTC. As protein: CSVSGANVLTF. This chain links TRBV20-1 with TRBJ2-6; no definite D call. The CDR3 is 11 amino acids. The ends were cut back, 7 bases at V and 3 bases at J, with 4 bases in the middle. Germline V CDR1 and CDR2: DFQATT, SNEGSKA (reference sequence).

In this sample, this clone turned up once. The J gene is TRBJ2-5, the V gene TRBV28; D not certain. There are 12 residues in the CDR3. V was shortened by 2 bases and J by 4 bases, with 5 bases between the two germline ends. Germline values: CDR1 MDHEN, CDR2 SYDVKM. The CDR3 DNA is TGTGCCAGCAGTTTAAACGGAGAGACCCAGTACTTC. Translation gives CASSLNGETQYF.

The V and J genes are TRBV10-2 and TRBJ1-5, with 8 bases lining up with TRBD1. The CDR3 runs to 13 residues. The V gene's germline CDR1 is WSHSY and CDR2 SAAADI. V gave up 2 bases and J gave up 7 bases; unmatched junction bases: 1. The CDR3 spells CASSETGGQPQHF. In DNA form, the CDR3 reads TGCGCCAGCAGTGAGACAGGGGGACAGCCCCAGCATTTT.

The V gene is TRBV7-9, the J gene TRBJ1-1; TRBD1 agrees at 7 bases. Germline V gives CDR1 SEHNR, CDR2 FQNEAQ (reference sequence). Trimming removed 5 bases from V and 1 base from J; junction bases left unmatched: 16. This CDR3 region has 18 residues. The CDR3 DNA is TGTGCCAGCAGCGAACACCCGGGGGAGGGGGCGTCGAACACTGAAGCTTTCTTT. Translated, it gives CASSEHPGEGASNTEAFF.

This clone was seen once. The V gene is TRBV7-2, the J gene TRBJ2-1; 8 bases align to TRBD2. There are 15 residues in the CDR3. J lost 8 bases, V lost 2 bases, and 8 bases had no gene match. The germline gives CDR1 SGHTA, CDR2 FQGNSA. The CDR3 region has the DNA TGTGCCAGCAGCTTAAGCAGCGGGGGCCTGGATGAGCAGTTCTTC. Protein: CASSLSSGGLDEQFF. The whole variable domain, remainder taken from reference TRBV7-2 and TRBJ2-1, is GAGVSQSPSNKVTEKGKDVELRCDPISGHTALYWYRQSLGQGLEFLIYFQGNSAPDKSGLPSDRFSAERTGGSVSTLTIQRTQQEDSAVYLCASSLSSGGLDEQFFGPGTRLTVL.